This T cell receptor beta chain was sequenced during a study of human T cells and chemical hapten exposure. Study summary: The sensitizing agent was 2% DPC, placed on approximately 2 cm by approximately 2 cm of upper inner arm skin. Per-sample TCR yield variability stemmed mainly from small pooled library volume differences.

As for time point: patch test 3, about 24 weeks after DPC sensitization. Treatment indicated: therapeutic diphenylcyclopropenone sensitization with weekly scalp DPC. It was from unfractionated whole blood that total RNA was extracted. TCRdb re-called the RACE reads through MiXCR, storing one row per CDR3 protein. This sample has just over 95,000 distinct CDR3 sequences, with 25% to 35% found just once. V shed 1 base and J shed 2 bases, with 5 bases lying between them. CDR1 SGHTA and CDR2 FQGNSA come from the germline V gene. This CDR3 is built from 14 residues. The chain carries TRBV7-2 and TRBJ1-4; no reliable D call. The sample was whole blood, taken in connection with sensitization to the hapten diphenylcyclopropenone (DPC). The TCR comes from a man aged 35 to 55 with alopecia areata. Some clones in this sample may be carry-over from other donors' samples. CDR3 sequence reads: CASSLGKTNEKLFF. CDR3 in DNA: TGTGCCAGCAGCTTAGGGAAGACTAATGAAAAACTGTTTTTT. Drawing the rest from reference TRBV7-2 and TRBJ1-4, the complete variable domain is GAGVSQSPSNKVTEKGKDVELRCDPISGHTALYWYRQSLGQGLEFLIYFQGNSAPDKSGLPSDRFSAERTGGSVSTLTIQRTQQEDSAVYLCASSLGKTNEKLFFGSGTQLSVL.